The sequence of this T cell receptor beta chain was determined in a study of CD8 T cells in Susac syndrome. In blood CD8+ and CD4+ T cells, TCR beta underwent sequencing. Negative isolation yielded CD8+ and CD4+ T cells; FACS enriched TEMRA cells. The study's findings and limits: Clonal CD8+ expansion in Susac was highest in TEMRA cells and active patients.

Details on this clonotype: Its antigen is not known.

RNA amounts of roughly 0.45 to 1 ug underwent reverse transcription with random hexamers. TCRdb itself ran the immunoSEQ multiplex PCR reads through MiXCR, one entry per CDR3 protein. The sample yields roughly 84,000 distinct CDR3 sequences, 96% seen once. Looked up from germline, CDR1 is SGHDN and CDR2 is FVKESK. The V and J ends lost 6 bases and 9 bases, in that order; junction bases with no gene match: 11. The CDR3 spans 13 residues. The source of this sequence is a human donor with Susac syndrome. The sequencing input was CD8+ T cells from PBMCs. This chain uses TRBV14 with TRBJ2-7; 7 bases match TRBD1. The CDR3 DNA is TGTGCCAGCAGTCCAACAGGGGCCATTATGCAGTACTTC. Translation: CASSPTGAIMQYF.